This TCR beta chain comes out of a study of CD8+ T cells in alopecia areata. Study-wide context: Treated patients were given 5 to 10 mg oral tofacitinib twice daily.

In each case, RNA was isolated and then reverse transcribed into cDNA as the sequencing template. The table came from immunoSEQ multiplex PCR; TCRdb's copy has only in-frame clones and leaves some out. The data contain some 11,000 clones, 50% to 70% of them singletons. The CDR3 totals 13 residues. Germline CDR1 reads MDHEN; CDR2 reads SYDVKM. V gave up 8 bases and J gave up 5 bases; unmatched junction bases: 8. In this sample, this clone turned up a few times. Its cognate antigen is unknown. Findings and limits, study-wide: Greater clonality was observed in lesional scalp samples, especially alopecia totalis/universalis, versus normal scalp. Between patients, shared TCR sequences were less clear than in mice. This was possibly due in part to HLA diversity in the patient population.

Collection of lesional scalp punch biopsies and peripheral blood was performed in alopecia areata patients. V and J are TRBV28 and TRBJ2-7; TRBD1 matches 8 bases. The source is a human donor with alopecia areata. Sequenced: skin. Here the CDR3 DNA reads TGTGCCAGCCTGGACAGGGTAGTGAACGAGCAGTACTTC. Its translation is CASLDRVVNEQYF.